This T cell receptor beta chain was recorded in a study of T cell responses to AZD1222 COVID-19 vaccine. Whole-study findings and limits: Recipients of two AZD1222 doses showed rising Spike-specific TCR breadth and depth. Along spike, vaccine-associated CD4 TCRs were found throughout, with dominance at 160-218 and 743-854. The sample set comprised mostly white British donors with more females, and clonal diversity was possibly underestimated. Sampled repertoires all dated from after the peak T cell response.

TCRdb's copy holds only in-frame clones and misses some; the assay was immunoSEQ multiplex PCR. The sample includes 110,000 to 150,000 clones, roughly nine tenths of them seen just once. Worth noting for this clone: Its cognate antigen is unknown.

The germline CDR1 and CDR2 sequences are SGDLS and YYNGEE. V lost 0 bases and J lost 6, with 12 bases in between. The CDR3 is made up of 14 amino acids. Source: peripheral blood, taken on day 0 of AZD1222 vaccination. V usage is TRBV9 and J usage is TRBJ1-2; TRBD1 might be the D (5 bases). The clonotype originates from an adult in good health. The CDR3 DNA follows: TGTGCCAGCAGCGTAGGGGCAGGGAGGGATGGCTACACCTTC. Translating gives CASSVGAGRDGYTF. The complete variable domain, with remaining parts taken from reference TRBV9 and TRBJ1-2, reads DSGVTQTPKHLITATGQRVTLRCSPRSGDLSVYWYQQSLDQGLQFLIQYYNGEERAKGNILERFSAQQFPDLHSELNLSSLELGDSALYFCASSVGAGRDGYTFGSGTRLTVV.